The T cell receptor (beta chain) under discussion was sequenced for a study of blood T cell repertoires in COVID-19. Study-wide background: Samples came from the United States, Italy and Spain, spanning acute and convalescent COVID-19. T cells, B-cell-depleted T cells, or PBMCs provided the cDNA or gDNA that served as material.

As processed by the authors: Reference gene primer amplification yielded estimated nucleated cell counts. Profiling relied on immunoSEQ multiplex PCR, and the TCRdb table lists in-frame clones only, not all of them. Clonal size and the V and J genes are those of that table, whereas D and trimming came from the DNA. The data show some 150,000 clones, 70% to 90% seen once. This CDR3 is built from 11 residues. CDR1 is DFQATT, CDR2 SNEGSKA, per germline (reference sequence). The sequenced sample consisted of peripheral blood. The sequence came from a woman between 40 and 55 years old with active or convalescent COVID-19. The chain carries TRBV20-1 and TRBJ2-7, with D perhaps TRBD2 (5 bases). The CDR3 loop reads CSADGIYEQYF. The CDR3 nucleotides are TGCAGCGCGGACGGGATCTACGAGCAGTACTTC.